The clone carrying this T cell receptor (beta chain) was seen a handful of times. The antigen is not known. CDR1 is MGHRA and CDR2 is YSYEKL in the germline V gene. The CDR3 loop spans 17 amino acids. With 0 bases clipped from V and 5 bases from J, the junction kept 6 bases outside the gene matches. This record belongs to a study of T cells after yellow fever vaccination. At the level of the study: Preparation of fractions with low cell numbers was performed using SMART-Seq v4 Ultra Low Input. Study results and limitations: FACS-sorted repertoires could contain abundant clonotypes contaminating from the bulk population.

Conversion of TCR transcripts into cDNA relied on 5'RACE template switching, which added a universal primer site and UMIs. TCRdb redid the calling of the 5' RACE reads with MiXCR, one entry per CDR3 protein. The data hold 250,000 to 400,000 distinct CDR3 sequences, with 4% to 5.5% observed a single time. This sequence originates from a man between 18 and 29 years old who received the YFV17D yellow fever vaccine. The sample was PBMCs, taken 15 days after the yellow fever booster vaccination. V is TRBV4-1 and J is TRBJ2-5; 13 bases fit TRBD2. The CDR3 DNA is TGCGCCAGCAGCCAAGATCCAGGGACTAGCGGGGATGAGACCCAGTACTTC. This gives the protein CASSQDPGTSGDETQYF.